Each of the 10 T cell receptor beta chains below was sequenced from the same sample in a study of cytomegalovirus exposure and HLA in healthy donors. Primers: 60 Vbeta forward and 13 Jbeta reverse. Data came from immunoSEQ multiplex PCR; TCRdb stores just in-frame clones and leaves some out. The profile shows about 90,000 clones, approximately 70% of them singletons. What was sequenced was PBMCs. Receptors were obtained from a man younger than 45 in good health and CMV-seronegative.

This clone was recorded a few times. CDR3 coding DNA: TGTGCCTGGAGTGTGGGGCTAGCGGGAAGAAAAGAGACCCAGTACTTC. Translated, it gives CAWSVGLAGRKETQYF. This chain connects TRBV30 to TRBJ2-5, with 9 positions matching TRBD2. Germline CDR1 and CDR2: GTSNPN and SVGIG (reference sequence). The CDR3 is 16 amino acids. With 0 bases clipped from V and 3 bases from J, the junction kept 8 bases outside the gene matches.

This rearrangement joins TRBV7-3 to TRBJ2-7; 8 bases line up with TRBD1. Germline values: CDR1 SGHTA, CDR2 FQGTGA. Trimming took 4 bases from V and 7 from J; bases not matched to a gene: 6. This CDR3 has 13 amino acids. DNA for the CDR3: TGTGCCAGCAGCTCACAGGGGGGAAAAGAGCAGTACTTC. Translated, it gives CASSSQGGKEQYF.

The chain recombines TRBV14 with TRBJ2-7, with D perhaps TRBD1 (5 bases). The CDR3 is 12 residues long. V was cut by 4 bases and J by 6 bases, with 10 bases left in between. Looked up from germline, CDR1 is SGHDN and CDR2 is FVKESK. In nucleotides, the CDR3 is TGTGCCAGCAGCCGGACAACTTTCGAGCAGTACTTC. This encodes CASSRTTFEQYF. Using reference TRBV14 and TRBJ2-7 for the parts outside the CDR3, the full variable domain is EAGVTQFPSHSVIEKGQTVTLRCDPISGHDNLYWYRRVMGKEIKFLLHFVKESKQDESGMPNNRFLAERTGGTYSTLKVQPAELEDSGVYFCASSRTTFEQYFGPGTRLTVT.

The chain carries TRBV6-1 and TRBJ2-5; the match to TRBD1 covers 11 bases. With 3 bases clipped from V and 5 bases from J, the junction kept 5 bases outside the gene matches. Looked up from germline, CDR1 is MNHNS and CDR2 is SASEGT. The length of the CDR3 is 15 residues. CDR3 in DNA: TGTGCCAGCAGTGATGGGACAGGGGGAGCGGAGACCCAGTACTTC. Translating it yields CASSDGTGGAETQYF.

This chain connects TRBV27 to TRBJ2-7, with D possibly TRBD1 on 6 matching bases. CDR1 and CDR2 (germline): MNHEY, SMNVEV (reference sequence). This CDR3 has 13 residues. V gave up 5 bases and J gave up 2 bases, with 10 bases separating them. The CDR3 spells CASSQGTAYEQYF. The CDR3 DNA reads TGTGCCAGCAGTCAGGGGACCGCCTACGAGCAGTACTTC.

This sequence joins TRBV4-1 and TRBJ2-7; 15 bases fit TRBD2. Germline CDR1 and CDR2: MGHRA and YSYEKL. This CDR3 comprises 16 residues. Trimming at V came to 3 bases and at J to 7 bases, leaving 7 bases not matched to a gene. As DNA, the CDR3 is TGCGCCAGCAGCCAGCAGGGACTAGCGGGAGGAGGGGAGCAGTACTTC. Translated, it gives CASSQQGLAGGGEQYF.

This clone was observed a few times. The V call is TRBV11-3, the J call TRBJ2-2; maybe TRBD1 (6 bases). The V gene lost 0 bases and the J gene lost 8 bases, with 7 bases spanning the gap. Germline V gene sequence: CDR1 SGHNT, CDR2 YENEEA. This CDR3 spans 13 amino acids. In DNA form, the CDR3 reads TGTGCCAGCAGCTTAGAAGGGACAGGGGAGCTGTTTTTT. Amino acid sequence: CASSLEGTGELFF.

This clone was counted between two and nine times. This sequence joins TRBV21-1 and TRBJ2-7; the table's TRBD1 call for D was not verified on the DNA. TRBV21-1 is labeled a pseudogene. The CDR3 is 16 amino acids. The CDR3 region is CASSKVSGQDHYEQYF. In DNA, the CDR3 is TGTGCCAGCAGCAAAGTGTCGGGACAGGACCACTACGAGCAGTACTTC.

This chain uses TRBV29-1 with TRBJ1-1; D remains ambiguous. The V gene lost 3 bases and the J gene lost 3 bases, with 14 bases spanning the gap. CDR1 is SQVTM, CDR2 ANQGSEA, per germline. The CDR3 runs to 14 residues. CDR3 region: CSVDPQAFYTEAFF. The CDR3 bases are TGCAGCGTTGATCCCCAGGCCTTCTACACTGAAGCTTTCTTT.

The table lists this clone with a count of one. The genes are TRBV10-3 and TRBJ1-4; D perhaps matches TRBD1 (6 bases). CDR3 size: 15 residues. CDR1 ENHRY and CDR2 SYGVKD come from the germline V gene. V was trimmed by 6 bases and J by 3 bases, leaving 14 bases between them. The CDR3 DNA follows: TGTGCCATCAGCCAAGCAGGGGTCCCTAATGAAAAACTGTTTTTT. Protein: CAISQAGVPNEKLFF.